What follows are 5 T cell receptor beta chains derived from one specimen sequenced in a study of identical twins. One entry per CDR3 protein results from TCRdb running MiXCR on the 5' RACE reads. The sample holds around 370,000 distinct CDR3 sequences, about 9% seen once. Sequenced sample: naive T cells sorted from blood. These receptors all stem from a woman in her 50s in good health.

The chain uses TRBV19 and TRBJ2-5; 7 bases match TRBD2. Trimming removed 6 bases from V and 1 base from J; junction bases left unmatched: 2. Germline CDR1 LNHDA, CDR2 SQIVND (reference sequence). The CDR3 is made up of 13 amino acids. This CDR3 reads CASRQRGQETQYF. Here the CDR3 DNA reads TGTGCCAGTAGGCAGCGGGGCCAAGAGACCCAGTACTTC.

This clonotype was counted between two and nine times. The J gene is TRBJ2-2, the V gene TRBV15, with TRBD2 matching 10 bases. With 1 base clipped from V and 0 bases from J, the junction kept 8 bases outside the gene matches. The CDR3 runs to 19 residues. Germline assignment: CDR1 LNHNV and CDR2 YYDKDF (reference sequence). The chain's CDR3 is CATSRAAWTSGSNTGELFF. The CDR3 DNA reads TGTGCCACCAGCAGAGCTGCTTGGACTAGCGGATCGAACACCGGGGAGCTGTTTTTT.

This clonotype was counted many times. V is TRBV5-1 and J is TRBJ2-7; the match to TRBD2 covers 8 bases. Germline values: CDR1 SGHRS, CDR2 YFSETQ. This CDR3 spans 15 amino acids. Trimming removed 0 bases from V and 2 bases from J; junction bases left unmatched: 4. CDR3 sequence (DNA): TGCGCCAGCAGCTTGGAGGCGGGAGGTCCCTACGAGCAGTACGTC. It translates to CASSLEAGGPYEQYV.

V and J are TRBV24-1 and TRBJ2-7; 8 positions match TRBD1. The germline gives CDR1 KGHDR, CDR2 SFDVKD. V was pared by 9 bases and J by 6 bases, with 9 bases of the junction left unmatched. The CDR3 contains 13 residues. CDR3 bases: TGTGCCACCGGATCCGGGACAGGTGGCGAGCAGTACTTC. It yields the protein CATGSGTGGEQYF.

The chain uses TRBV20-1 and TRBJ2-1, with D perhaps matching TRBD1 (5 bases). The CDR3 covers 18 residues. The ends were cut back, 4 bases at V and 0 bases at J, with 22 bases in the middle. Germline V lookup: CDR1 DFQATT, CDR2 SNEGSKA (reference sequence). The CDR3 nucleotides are TGCAGTGCTAACCGATTGCCTGGGGCGCCCAGCTCCTACAATGAGCAGTTCTTC. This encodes CSANRLPGAPSSYNEQFF.